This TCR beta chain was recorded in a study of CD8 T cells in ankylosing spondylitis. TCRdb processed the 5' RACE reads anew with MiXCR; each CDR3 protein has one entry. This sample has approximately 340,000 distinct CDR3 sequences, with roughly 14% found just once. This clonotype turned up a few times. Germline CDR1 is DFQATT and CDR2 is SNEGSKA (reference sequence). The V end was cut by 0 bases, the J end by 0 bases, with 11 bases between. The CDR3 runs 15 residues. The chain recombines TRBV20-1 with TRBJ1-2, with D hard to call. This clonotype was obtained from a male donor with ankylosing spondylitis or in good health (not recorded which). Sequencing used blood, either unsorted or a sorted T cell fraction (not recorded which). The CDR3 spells CSARDFARTNYGYTF. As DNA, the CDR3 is TGCAGTGCTAGAGATTTTGCCAGAACTAACTATGGCTACACCTTC.